The T cell receptor (beta chain) under discussion was sequenced for a study of shared clonotypes between healthy human individuals. After removal of 6 bases from V and 8 bases from J, the junction contained 7 bases not matched to a gene. Per the germline V gene, CDR1 is ENHRY and CDR2 is SYGVKD. The CDR3 is 14 amino acids. Using immunoSEQ multiplex PCR, the repertoire was profiled, and TCRdb retains in-frame clones only, with some absent. The sample holds 2 million to 3 million clones, approximately 94% seen once. The TCR was taken from a man between 18 and 29 years old in good health. Some clones in this sample may be carry-over from other donors' samples. What was sequenced was naive CD4+ T cells from PBMCs. Subset described: CD45RA+ positively selected. The V and J genes are TRBV10-3 and TRBJ1-1, with TRBD1 matching over 12 bases. CDR3 sequence: CAIREGTGGEEAFF. The DNA for the CDR3 is TGTGCCATCAGAGAAGGGACAGGGGGCGAAGAAGCTTTCTTT.